A selection of T cell receptor beta chains follows, all from one sample in a study of T cells in Graves' hyperthyroidism and ophthalmopathy. TCRdb independently ran MiXCR on the multiplex PCR reads; one entry per CDR3 protein. The sample carries some 210,000 distinct CDR3 sequences, under 20% recorded once. Source material: blood. Receptors were obtained from a man aged 50 or older with Graves' hyperthyroidism. The CDR3 runs from the conserved cysteine through the conserved F or W. Fields, in order: J gene, V gene, D gene, clone size, CDR3 length, CDR3 DNA, CDR3 protein. The D gene is left open where the match is weak. Part of the rows lack a size; the others show once, few, many or a class for expanded clones.

TRBJ2-2 | TRBV12-3/TRBV12-4 | TRBD2 | few | 21 | TGTGCCAGCATTCTACGATGGACTAGCGGGAGGGGGACCTGGGACACCGGGGAGCTGTTTTTT | CASILRWTSGRGTWDTGELFF
TRBJ2-1 | TRBV28 | TRBD2 | many | 15 | TGTGCCAGCAGTTTTATAACTAGCGGGTACAATGAGCAGTTCTTC | CASSFITSGYNEQFF
TRBJ1-2 | TRBV28 | - | many | 13 | TGTGCCAGCAGTTTACAAGGGATCTATGGCTACACCTTC | CASSLQGIYGYTF
TRBJ2-5 | TRBV11-2 | - | - | 14 | TGTGCCAGCAGTGTCAATCTCGGGGGAGAGACCAAGTACTTC | CASSVNLGGETKYF
TRBJ2-7 | TRBV4-2 | TRBD2 | - | 16 | TGTGCCAGCAGCCAAGAGGGGCTAGCGGGGTCCTACGAGCAGTACTTC | CASSQEGLAGSYEQYF
TRBJ2-5 | TRBV3-1 | TRBD1 | many | 15 | TGTGCCAGCAGCCAAGCGGCAGGGGGCTCAGAGACCCAGTACTTC | CASSQAAGGSETQYF
TRBJ2-7 | TRBV11-2 | TRBD2 | many | 15 | TGTGCCAGCAGCTTAGTTGCTAGCGGGAGACCCGAGCAGTACTTC | CASSLVASGRPEQYF
TRBJ2-5 | TRBV3-1 | TRBD2 | many | 14 | TGTGCCAGCAGCCCTAGCGCGGGAGGAGAGACCCAGTACTTC | CASSPSAGGETQYF
TRBJ2-7 | TRBV11-3 | - | many | 15 | TGTGCCAGCAGCTTAGGATATACTGGGTTCTACGAGCAGTACTTC | CASSLGYTGFYEQYF
TRBJ2-3 | TRBV18 | - | many | 13 | TGTGCCAGCTCACAGGGGGACGGAGATACGCAGTATTTT | CASSQGDGDTQYF
TRBJ2-7 | TRBV9 | - | few | 14 | TGTGCCAGCAGCGTAGGGACGGCTGTCGTCGAGCAGTACTTC | CASSVGTAVVEQYF
TRBJ1-1 | TRBV5-1 | - | few | 16 | TGCGCCAGCAGCTCTGGCGTCGGGGCTATGAACACTGAAGCTTTCTTT | CASSSGVGAMNTEAFF
TRBJ2-7 | TRBV7-9 | TRBD2 | many | 18 | TGTGCCAGCAGCTTAGGAAGTATGGGGGGACTAGCGGGACACGAGCAGTACTTC | CASSLGSMGGLAGHEQYF
TRBJ2-2 | TRBV24-1 | - | few | 15 | TGTGCCACCAGTGAGGAGGGTACGGTCGCCGGGGAGCTGTTTTTT | CATSEEGTVAGELFF
TRBJ2-2 | TRBV6-1 | - | many | 12 | TGTGCCAGCAGTCGCCCTGGGGGTGAGCTGTTTTTT | CASSRPGGELFF
TRBJ2-1 | TRBV11-3 | - | many | 12 | TGTGCCAGCAGGAATGAGGAGGTTGAGCAGTTCTTC | CASRNEEVEQFF
TRBJ1-3 | TRBV6-1 | TRBD1 | - | 15 | TGTGCCAGCAGTGTGGGGACAGATTATGGAAACACCATATATTTT | CASSVGTDYGNTIYF
TRBJ2-1 | TRBV3-1 | TRBD2 | many | 16 | TGTGCCAGCAGCCAAGTCTGGCGGGAGGGTTACAATGAGCAGTTCTTC | CASSQVWREGYNEQFF
TRBJ2-2 | TRBV5-8 | TRBD1 | - | 14 | TGTGCCAGCAGTTCACAGGGGCGCACCGGGGAGCTGTTTTTT | CASSSQGRTGELFF
TRBJ2-7 | TRBV7-2 | TRBD2 | many | 14 | TGTGCCAGCAGCCTACGATCTAGCGGCTACGAGCAGTACTTC | CASSLRSSGYEQYF
TRBJ2-7 | TRBV4-1 | - | - | 13 | TGCGCCAGCAGCGGGACGGGTCACTACGAGCAGTACTTC | CASSGTGHYEQYF
TRBJ2-1 | TRBV4-1 | - | - | 10 | TGCGCCAGCAGCCAAGAAGCGGTGTTCTTC | CASSQEAVFF
TRBJ2-5 | TRBV5-1 | TRBD1 | few | 14 | TGCGCCAGCAGCTCCGGACAGGCCCAAGAGACCCAGTACTTC | CASSSGQAQETQYF
TRBJ2-1 | TRBV7-3 | TRBD2 | many | 16 | TGTGCCAGCAGCTTAACGAAGCGGGAGCTGGGCAATGAGCAGTTCTTC | CASSLTKRELGNEQFF
TRBJ2-1 | TRBV20-1 | - | few | 12 | TGCAGTGCTGGCGTCACCTACAATGAGCAGTTCTTC | CSAGVTYNEQFF
TRBJ2-7 | TRBV6-1 | - | - | 13 | TGTGCCAGCAGTTATGGAGAACGAGGAGAGCAGTACTTC | CASSYGERGEQYF
TRBJ1-1 | TRBV28 | - | - | 11 | TGTGCCAGCAGGACTGACGATGAAGCTTTCTTT | CASRTDDEAFF
TRBJ1-5 | TRBV19 | - | - | 15 | TGTGCCAGTAGTAAGCAGGGATATAGCAATCAGCCCCAGCATTTT | CASSKQGYSNQPQHF
TRBJ2-5 | TRBV7-2 | - | - | 16 | TGTGCCAGCAGCTTAGGGTTGGGGGGTTACCAAGAGACCCAGTACTTC | CASSLGLGGYQETQYF
TRBJ2-3 | TRBV6-6 | TRBD2 | few | 16 | TGTGCCAGCAGTTACGGACTAGCGGACTACACAGATACGCAGTATTTT | CASSYGLADYTDTQYF
TRBJ2-5 | TRBV10-3 | - | many | 16 | TGTGCCATCAGTGAGTCGGAGGGGACCTATAAAGAGACCCAGTACTTC | CAISESEGTYKETQYF
TRBJ2-3 | TRBV9 | - | few | 15 | TGTGCCAGCAGCCGATCACTCGGGCAGGCAGATACGCAGTATTTT | CASSRSLGQADTQYF
TRBJ1-6 | TRBV20-1 | TRBD1 | many | 15 | TGCAGTGCTAGGACAGGGGGCCGGGATAATTCACCCCTCCACTTT | CSARTGGRDNSPLHF
TRBJ2-5 | TRBV2 | - | many | 13 | TGTGCCAGCAGTCCCCGGACAGAAGGGACCCAGTACTTC | CASSPRTEGTQYF
TRBJ2-1 | TRBV7-3 | TRBD2 | many | 19 | TGTGCCAGCAGCTCAAACGGGACTAGCGGGAGCCCTTACTACAATGAGCAGTTCTTC | CASSSNGTSGSPYYNEQFF
TRBJ2-1 | TRBV15 | - | many | 13 | TGTGCCACCAGCTCCCGCCGTGAGACTGAGCAGTTCTTC | CATSSRRETEQFF
TRBJ2-2 | TRBV27 | - | many | 11 | TGTGCCAGCAGTTTCTTCGGGGAGCTGTTTTTT | CASSFFGELFF
TRBJ2-1 | TRBV11-2 | - | few | 12 | TGTGCCAGTAGTAACCGTTTCAATGAGCAGTTCTTC | CASSNRFNEQFF
TRBJ2-3 | TRBV29-1 | TRBD1 | few | 16 | TGCAGCGCCATGGGGACAGGGGATTTGGGTACAGATACGCAGTATTTT | CSAMGTGDLGTDTQYF
TRBJ1-5 | TRBV12-3/TRBV12-4 | - | many | 15 | TGTGCCAGCAGTTTGAGTCGGCGGTCCAATCAGCCCCAGCATTTT | CASSLSRRSNQPQHF
TRBJ2-2 | TRBV7-3 | - | few | 16 | TGTGCCAGCAGCTTAGTCAGACCGGAGGTGACCGGGGAGCTGTTTTTT | CASSLVRPEVTGELFF
TRBJ2-3 | TRBV15 | TRBD2 | few | 16 | TGTGCCACCACACGCAGGACTAGCGGGTACACAGATACGCAGTATTTT | CATTRRTSGYTDTQYF
TRBJ2-1 | TRBV9 | - | many | 16 | TGTGCCAGCAGCGTAGCTTTGAGGGGCGAGGTTGGTGAGCAGTTCTTC | CASSVALRGEVGEQFF
TRBJ2-2 | TRBV28 | TRBD1 | once | 16 | TGTGCCAGCAGCCCAGCGACAGGGAGTTACACCGGGGAGCTGTTTTTT | CASSPATGSYTGELFF
TRBJ2-1 | TRBV3-1 | - | - | 15 | TGTGCCAGCAGCCAAGTGGGGGGGCCAGAAAATGAGCAGTTCTTC | CASSQVGGPENEQFF
TRBJ2-7 | TRBV18 | TRBD2 | many | 19 | TGTGCCAGCTCAGCCCGCCCCCGGGCTAGCGGGGAAAGCTCCTACGAGCAGTACTTC | CASSARPRASGESSYEQYF
TRBJ2-1 | TRBV15 | TRBD1 | - | 14 | TGTGCCACCGGCGACAGGGGCTCCTACAATGAGCAGTTCTTC | CATGDRGSYNEQFF
TRBJ2-6 | TRBV10-2 | - | few | 15 | TGCGCCAGCAGTGAGCCAGGGTCTGGGGCCAACGTCCTGACTTTC | CASSEPGSGANVLTF
TRBJ1-5 | TRBV5-8 | - | few | 14 | TGTGCCAGCAGCTTGTTCCGGGGGAATCAGCCCCAGCATTTT | CASSLFRGNQPQHF
TRBJ2-2 | TRBV5-6 | - | - | 15 | TGTGCCAGCAGCTTCGTAAGCTACAGGGTTGGGGAGCTGTTTTTT | CASSFVSYRVGELFF
TRBJ2-1 | TRBV5-5 | TRBD2 | - | 15 | TGTGCCAGCAACTTCGTCGCTAGCGGGTACAATGAGCAGTTCTTC | CASNFVASGYNEQFF
TRBJ2-2 | TRBV18 | - | many | 15 | TGTGCCAGCTCACCACCGCGCAGGAGCCGAGGGGAGCTGTTTTTT | CASSPPRRSRGELFF
TRBJ2-7 | TRBV30 | TRBD2 | - | 13 | TGTGCCTGGAGGCCTTTAGCGGGGCTCGAGCAGTACTTC | CAWRPLAGLEQYF
TRBJ2-2 | TRBV7-3 | - | - | 15 | TGTGCCAGCAGCCTAATAGCCACCCCCGGCGGGGAGCTGTTTTTT | CASSLIATPGGELFF
TRBJ1-1 | TRBV30 | TRBD1 | many | 14 | TGTGCCTGGAGTAAGGGACAGGGGAACACTGAAGCTTTCTTT | CAWSKGQGNTEAFF
TRBJ2-5 | TRBV27 | - | few | 16 | TGTGCCAGCAGTTTATCGCCGGGACCTAGGGTAGAGACCCAGTACTTC | CASSLSPGPRVETQYF
TRBJ2-2 | TRBV7-3 | TRBD2 | - | 20 | TGTGCCAGCAGCGGTTCAAGCGGGAGTCGGTATAGGAGAGAAGCCGGGGAGCTGTTTTTT | CASSGSSGSRYRREAGELFF